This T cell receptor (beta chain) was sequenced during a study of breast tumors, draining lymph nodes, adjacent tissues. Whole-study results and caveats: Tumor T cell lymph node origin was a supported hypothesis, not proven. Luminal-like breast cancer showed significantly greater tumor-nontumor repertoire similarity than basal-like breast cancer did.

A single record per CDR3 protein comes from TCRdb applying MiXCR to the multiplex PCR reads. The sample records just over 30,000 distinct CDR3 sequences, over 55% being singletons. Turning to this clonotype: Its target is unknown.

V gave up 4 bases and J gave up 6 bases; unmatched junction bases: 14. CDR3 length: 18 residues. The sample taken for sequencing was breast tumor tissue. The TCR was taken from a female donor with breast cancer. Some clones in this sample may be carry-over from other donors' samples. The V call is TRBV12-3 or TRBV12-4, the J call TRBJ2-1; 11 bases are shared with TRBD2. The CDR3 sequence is CASSSDSRTSGRSNEQFF. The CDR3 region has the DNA TGTGCCAGCAGTTCAGATTCCCGAACTAGCGGGAGAAGCAATGAGCAGTTCTTC.